This T cell receptor beta chain emerged from a study of T cell responses to AZD1222 COVID-19 vaccine. Findings and limits, study-wide: Elevations in Spike-specific TCR breadth and depth followed administration of two AZD1222 doses.

Sequencing used immunoSEQ multiplex PCR; TCRdb keeps in-frame clones, though not all of them. This repertoire shows some 120,000 clones, 80% to 90% found once; its top ten account for under 4.5%. This clone was counted between two and nine times. The antigen is unknown. This receptor was taken from an adult in good health. The source was peripheral blood, collected on day 0 of MenACWY control vaccination.

CDR3 loop: CASSETLKSYTF. In DNA form, the CDR3 reads TGTGCCAGCAGTGAAACGCTTAAGAGCTACACCTTC. This chain joins TRBV6-1 and TRBJ1-2; D not resolved. Trimming pared 2 bases from V and 9 bases from J, leaving 10 bases between. There are 12 residues in the CDR3. Germline CDR1 reads MNHNS; CDR2 reads SASEGT.